This TCR beta chain is from a study of T cells in Graves' hyperthyroidism and ophthalmopathy. RNA transcripts gave rise to amplified TCR beta CDR3 regions. HTBI primers were used for first-round RT-PCR of the TCR CDR3. TCRdb processed the multiplex PCR reads anew with MiXCR; each CDR3 protein has one entry. Of 730,000 or so distinct CDR3 sequences in the sample, roughly 20% are singletons; the top ten hold approximately 15%. Trimming cost V 7 bases and J 0 bases; bases outside gene matches: 12. CDR3 length: 18 residues. CDR1 ENHRY and CDR2 SYGVKD come from the germline V gene. The source is a woman aged 45 to 65 with Graves' hyperthyroidism that later progressed to Graves' ophthalmopathy. Specimen: blood. The rearrangement links TRBV10-3 to TRBJ2-1; the match to TRBD2 covers 10 bases. DNA of the CDR3: TGTGCCATCAAGGGGGATAGCGGGGGGACCTTCTCCTACAATGAGCAGTTCTTC. It is translated as CAIKGDSGGTFSYNEQFF.